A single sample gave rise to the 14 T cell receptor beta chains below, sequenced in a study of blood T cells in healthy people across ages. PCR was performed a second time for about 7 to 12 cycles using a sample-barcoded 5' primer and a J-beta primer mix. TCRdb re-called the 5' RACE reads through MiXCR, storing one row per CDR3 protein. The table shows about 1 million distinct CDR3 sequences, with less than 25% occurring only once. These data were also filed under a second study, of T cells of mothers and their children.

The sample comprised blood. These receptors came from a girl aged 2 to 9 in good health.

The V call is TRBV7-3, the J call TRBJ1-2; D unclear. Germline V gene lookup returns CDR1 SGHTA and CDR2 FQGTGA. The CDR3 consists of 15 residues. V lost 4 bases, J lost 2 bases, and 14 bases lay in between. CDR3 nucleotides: TGTGCCAGCAGCTCTATGGCCACCTCAAACTATGGCTACACCTTC. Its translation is CASSSMATSNYGYTF. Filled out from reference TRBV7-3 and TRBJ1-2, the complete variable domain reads GAGVSQTPSNKVTEKGKYVELRCDPISGHTALYWYRQSLGQGPEFLIYFQGTGAADDSGLPNDRFFAVRPEGSVSTLKIQRTERGDSAVYLCASSSMATSNYGYTFGSGTRLTVV.

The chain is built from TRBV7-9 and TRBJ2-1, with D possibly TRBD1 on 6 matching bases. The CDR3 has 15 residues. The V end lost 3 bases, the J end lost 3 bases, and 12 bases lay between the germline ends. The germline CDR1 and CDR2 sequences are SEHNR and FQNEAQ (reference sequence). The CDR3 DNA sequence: TGTGCCAGCAGCTTGACTGGACAGATCTACAATGAGCAGTTCTTC. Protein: CASSLTGQIYNEQFF.

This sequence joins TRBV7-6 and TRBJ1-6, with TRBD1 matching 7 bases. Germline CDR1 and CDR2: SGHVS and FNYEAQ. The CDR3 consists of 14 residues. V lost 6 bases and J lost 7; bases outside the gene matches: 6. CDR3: CASREDRSNSPLHF. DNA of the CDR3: TGTGCCAGCAGAGAGGACAGGTCGAATTCACCCCTCCACTTT.

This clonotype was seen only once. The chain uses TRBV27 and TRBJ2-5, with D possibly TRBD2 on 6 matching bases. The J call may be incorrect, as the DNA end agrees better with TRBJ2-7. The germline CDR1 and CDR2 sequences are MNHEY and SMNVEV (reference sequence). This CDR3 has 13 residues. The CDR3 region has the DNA TGTGCCAGCGGATTGTTGGGGGGCTACGAGCAGTACTTC. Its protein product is CASGLLGGYEQYF.

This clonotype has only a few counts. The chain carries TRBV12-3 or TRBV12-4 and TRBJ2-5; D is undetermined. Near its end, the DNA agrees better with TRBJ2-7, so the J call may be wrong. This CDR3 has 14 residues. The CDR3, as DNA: TGTGCCAGCAGCAGTGGCCAAAGACGCCACGAGCAGTACTTC. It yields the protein CASSSGQRRHEQYF.

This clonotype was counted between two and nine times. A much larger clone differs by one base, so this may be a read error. CDR3 DNA: TGTTCCAGCAGGGAAACTAGCCCTTACAATGAGCAGTTCTTC. It codes for CSSRETSPYNEQFF. The V call is TRBV7-9, the J call TRBJ2-1; D is possibly TRBD2 (6 bases). Germline assignment: CDR1 SEHNR and CDR2 FQNEAQ (reference sequence). The CDR3 length is 14 residues.

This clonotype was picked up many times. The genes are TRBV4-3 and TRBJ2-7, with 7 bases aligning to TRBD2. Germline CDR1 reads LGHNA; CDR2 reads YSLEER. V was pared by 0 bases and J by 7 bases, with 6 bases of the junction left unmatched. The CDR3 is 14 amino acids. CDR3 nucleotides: TGCGCCAGCAGCCAAGATAACCGCGGGAGAGAGCAGTACTTC. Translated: CASSQDNRGREQYF.

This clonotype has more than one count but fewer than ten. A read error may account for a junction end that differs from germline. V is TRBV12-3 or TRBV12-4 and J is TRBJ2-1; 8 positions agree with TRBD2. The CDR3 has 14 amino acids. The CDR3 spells CASRAIGTRDEQLF. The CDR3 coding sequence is TGTGCCAGCAGGGCCATTGGGACTAGGGATGAGCAGCTCTTC.

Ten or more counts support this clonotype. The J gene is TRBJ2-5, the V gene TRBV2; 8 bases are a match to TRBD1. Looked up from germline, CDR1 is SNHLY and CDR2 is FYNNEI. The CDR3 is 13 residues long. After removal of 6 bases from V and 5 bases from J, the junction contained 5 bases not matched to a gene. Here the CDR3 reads CASRDRVGETQYF. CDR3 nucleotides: TGTGCCAGCAGGGACAGGGTCGGTGAGACCCAGTACTTC.

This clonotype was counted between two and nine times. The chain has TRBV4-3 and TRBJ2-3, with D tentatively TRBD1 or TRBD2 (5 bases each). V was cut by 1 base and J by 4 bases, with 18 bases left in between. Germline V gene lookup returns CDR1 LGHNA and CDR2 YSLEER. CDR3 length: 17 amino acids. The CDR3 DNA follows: TGCGCCAGCAGCCAAGGGGGTCTGCGGGTGGGACCAGATACGCAGTATTTT. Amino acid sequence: CASSQGGLRVGPDTQYF.

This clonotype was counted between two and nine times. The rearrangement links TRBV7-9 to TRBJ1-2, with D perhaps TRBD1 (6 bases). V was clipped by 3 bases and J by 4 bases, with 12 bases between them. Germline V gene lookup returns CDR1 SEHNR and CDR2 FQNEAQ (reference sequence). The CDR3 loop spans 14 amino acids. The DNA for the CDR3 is TGTGCCAGCAGCTTGGCAGGGGAAGCCTATGGCTACACCTTC. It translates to CASSLAGEAYGYTF.

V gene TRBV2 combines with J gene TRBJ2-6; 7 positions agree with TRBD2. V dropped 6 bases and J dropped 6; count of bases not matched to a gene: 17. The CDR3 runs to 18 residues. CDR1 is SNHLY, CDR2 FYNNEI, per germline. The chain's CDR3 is CASRAPGGGQREANVLTF. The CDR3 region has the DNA TGTGCCAGCAGAGCCCCGGGGGGTGGCCAGAGAGAGGCCAACGTCCTGACTTTC.

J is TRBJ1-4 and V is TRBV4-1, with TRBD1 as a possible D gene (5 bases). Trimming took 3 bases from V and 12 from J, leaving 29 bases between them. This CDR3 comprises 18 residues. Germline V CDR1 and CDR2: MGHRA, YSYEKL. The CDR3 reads CASSHLQVRAGREVELFF. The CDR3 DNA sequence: TGCGCCAGCAGCCACCTCCAGGTTAGGGCAGGGAGGGAAGTGGAACTGTTTTTT.

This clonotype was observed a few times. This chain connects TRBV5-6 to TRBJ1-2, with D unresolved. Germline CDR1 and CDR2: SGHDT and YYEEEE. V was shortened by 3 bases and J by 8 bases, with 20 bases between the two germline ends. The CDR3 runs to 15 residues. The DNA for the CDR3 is TGTGCCAGCAGCTCGACCGGCTCCGGGGTTGGGGGCTACACCTTC. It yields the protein CASSSTGSGVGGYTF. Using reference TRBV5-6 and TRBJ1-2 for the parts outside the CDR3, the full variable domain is DAGVTQSPTHLIKTRGQQVTLRCSPKSGHDTVSWYQQALGQGPQFIFQYYEEEERQRGNFPDRFSGHQFPNYSSELNVNALLLGDSALYLCASSSTGSGVGGYTFGSGTRLTVV.